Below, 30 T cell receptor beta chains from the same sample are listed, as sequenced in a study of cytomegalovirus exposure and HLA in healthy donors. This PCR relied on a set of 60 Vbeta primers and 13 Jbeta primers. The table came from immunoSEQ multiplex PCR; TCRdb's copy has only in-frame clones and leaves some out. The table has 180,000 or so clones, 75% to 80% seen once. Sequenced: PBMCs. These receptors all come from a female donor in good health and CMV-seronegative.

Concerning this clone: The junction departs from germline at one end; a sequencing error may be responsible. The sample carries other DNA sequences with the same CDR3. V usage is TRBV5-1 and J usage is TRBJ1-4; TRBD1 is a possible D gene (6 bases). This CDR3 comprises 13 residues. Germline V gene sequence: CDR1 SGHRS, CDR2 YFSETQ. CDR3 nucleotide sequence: TGCGCTAGCAGCCCGGGGACATCTGAAAAACTGTTTTTT. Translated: CASSPGTSEKLFF.

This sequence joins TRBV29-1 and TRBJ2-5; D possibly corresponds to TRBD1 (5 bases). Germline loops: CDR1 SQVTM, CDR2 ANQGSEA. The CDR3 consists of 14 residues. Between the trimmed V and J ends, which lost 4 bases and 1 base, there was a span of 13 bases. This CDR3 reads CSVGGALPQETQYF. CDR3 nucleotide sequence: TGCAGCGTTGGTGGGGCGTTACCCCAAGAGACCCAGTACTTC.

CDR3 sequence reads: CASSPVHRMDYGYTF. In DNA, the CDR3 is TGCGCCAGCAGCCCCGTCCACAGGATGGACTATGGCTACACCTTC. This chain links TRBV4-1 with TRBJ1-2; possible D gene TRBD1, 5 bases. V was shortened by 4 bases and J by 3 bases, with 15 bases between the two germline ends. In germline, CDR1 is MGHRA, CDR2 YSYEKL. The CDR3 is 15 amino acids.

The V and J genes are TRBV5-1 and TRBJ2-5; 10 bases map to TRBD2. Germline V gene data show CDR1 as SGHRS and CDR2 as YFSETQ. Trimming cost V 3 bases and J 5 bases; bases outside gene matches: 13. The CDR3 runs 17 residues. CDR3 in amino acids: CASSYSSSAGGYETQYF. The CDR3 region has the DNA TGCGCCAGCAGCTACTCCTCATCAGCGGGGGGGTATGAGACCCAGTACTTC.

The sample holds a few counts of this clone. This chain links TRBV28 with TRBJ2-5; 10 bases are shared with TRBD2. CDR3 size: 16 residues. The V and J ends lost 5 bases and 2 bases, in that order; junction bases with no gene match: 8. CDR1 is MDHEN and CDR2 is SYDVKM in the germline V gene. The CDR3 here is CASSRQAGGRQETQYF. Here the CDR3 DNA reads TGTGCCAGCAGTCGTCAAGCGGGAGGGCGGCAAGAGACCCAGTACTTC.

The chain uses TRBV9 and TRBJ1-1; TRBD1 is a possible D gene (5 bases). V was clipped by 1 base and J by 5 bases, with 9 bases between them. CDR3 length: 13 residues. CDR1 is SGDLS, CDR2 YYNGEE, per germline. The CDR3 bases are TGTGCCAGCAGCGTAACAGGTAGGACTGAAGCTTTCTTT. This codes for CASSVTGRTEAFF. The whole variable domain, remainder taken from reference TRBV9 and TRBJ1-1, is DSGVTQTPKHLITATGQRVTLRCSPRSGDLSVYWYQQSLDQGLQFLIQYYNGEERAKGNILERFSAQQFPDLHSELNLSSLELGDSALYFCASSVTGRTEAFFGQGTRLTVV.

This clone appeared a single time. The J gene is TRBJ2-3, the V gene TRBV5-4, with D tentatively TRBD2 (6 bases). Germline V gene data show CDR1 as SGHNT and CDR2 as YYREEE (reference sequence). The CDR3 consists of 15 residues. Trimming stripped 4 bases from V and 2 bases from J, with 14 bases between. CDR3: CASSTPGLDTDTQYF. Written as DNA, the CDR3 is TGTGCCAGCAGCACACCGGGACTTGACACAGATACGCAGTATTTT.

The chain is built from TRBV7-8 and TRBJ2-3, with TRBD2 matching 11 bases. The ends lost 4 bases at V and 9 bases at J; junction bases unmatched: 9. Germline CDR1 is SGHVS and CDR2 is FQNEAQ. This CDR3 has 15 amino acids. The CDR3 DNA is TGTGCCAGCAGCTCCCTGACTAGCGGGGTTTTGACGCAGTATTTT. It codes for CASSSLTSGVLTQYF.

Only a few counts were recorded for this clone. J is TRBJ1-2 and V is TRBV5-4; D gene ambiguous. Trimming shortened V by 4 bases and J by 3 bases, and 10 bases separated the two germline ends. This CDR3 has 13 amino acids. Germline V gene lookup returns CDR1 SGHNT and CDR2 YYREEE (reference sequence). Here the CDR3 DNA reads TGTGCCAGCAGCCCAAGTCCGGACTATGGCTACACCTTC. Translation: CASSPSPDYGYTF. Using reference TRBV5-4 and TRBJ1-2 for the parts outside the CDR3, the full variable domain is ETGVTQSPTHLIKTRGQQVTLRCSSQSGHNTVSWYQQALGQGPQFIFQYYREEENGRGNFPPRFSGLQFPNYSSELNVNALELDDSALYLCASSPSPDYGYTFGSGTRLTVV.

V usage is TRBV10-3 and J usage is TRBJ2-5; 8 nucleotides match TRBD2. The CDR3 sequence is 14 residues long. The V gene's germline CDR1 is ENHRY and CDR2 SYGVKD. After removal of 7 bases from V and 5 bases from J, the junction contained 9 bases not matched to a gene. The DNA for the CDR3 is TGTGCCATCATGGACGGGAGGGCCGGGGAGACCCAGTACTTC. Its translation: CAIMDGRAGETQYF.

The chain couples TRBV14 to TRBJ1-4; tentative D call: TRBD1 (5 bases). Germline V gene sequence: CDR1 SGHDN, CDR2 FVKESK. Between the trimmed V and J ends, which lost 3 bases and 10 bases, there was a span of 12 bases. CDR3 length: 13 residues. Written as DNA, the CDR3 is TGTGCCAGCAGCCAGGGCGGGGGGAGAAAACTGTTTTTT. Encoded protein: CASSQGGGRKLFF.

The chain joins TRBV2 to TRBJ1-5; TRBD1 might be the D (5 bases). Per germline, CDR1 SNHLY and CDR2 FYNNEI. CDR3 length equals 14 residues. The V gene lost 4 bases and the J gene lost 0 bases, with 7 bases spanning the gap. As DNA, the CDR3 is TGTGCCAGCAGTGGACAGATTAGCAATCAGCCCCAGCATTTT. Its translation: CASSGQISNQPQHF.

CDR3 region: CASSSAGGDTDTQYF. Here the CDR3 DNA reads TGTGCCAGTAGTAGCGCAGGGGGAGACACAGATACGCAGTATTTT. The chain joins TRBV19 to TRBJ2-3; 7 bases fit TRBD1. The trim removed 4 bases at V and 2 bases at J, leaving 6 bases unmatched. Germline CDR1 is LNHDA and CDR2 is SQIVND (reference sequence). The CDR3 totals 15 residues.

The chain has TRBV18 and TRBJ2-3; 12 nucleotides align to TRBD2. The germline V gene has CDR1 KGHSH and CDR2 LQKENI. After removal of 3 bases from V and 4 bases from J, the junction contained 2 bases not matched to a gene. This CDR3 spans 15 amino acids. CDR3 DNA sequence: TGTGCCAGCTCACCGTCTAGCGGGGGGGCAGATACGCAGTATTTT. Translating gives CASSPSSGGADTQYF.

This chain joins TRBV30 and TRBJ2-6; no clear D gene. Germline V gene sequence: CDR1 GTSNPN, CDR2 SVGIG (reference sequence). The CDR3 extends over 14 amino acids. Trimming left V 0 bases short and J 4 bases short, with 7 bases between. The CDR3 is CAWSVSEGANVLTF. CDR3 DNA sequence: TGTGCCTGGAGTGTATCGGAGGGGGCCAACGTCCTGACTTTC. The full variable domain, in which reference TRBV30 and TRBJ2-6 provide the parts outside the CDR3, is SQTIHQWPATLVQPVGSPLSLECTVEGTSNPNLYWYRQAAGRGLQLLFYSVGIGQISSEVPQNLSASRPQDRQFILSSKKLLLSDSGFYLCAWSVSEGANVLTFGAGSRLTVL.

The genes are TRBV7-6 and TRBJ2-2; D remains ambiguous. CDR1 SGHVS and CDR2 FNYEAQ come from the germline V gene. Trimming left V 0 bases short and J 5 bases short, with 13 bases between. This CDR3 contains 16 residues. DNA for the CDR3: TGTGCCAGCAGCTTAGCGTCTCAAACGACAACCGGGGAGCTGTTTTTT. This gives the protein CASSLASQTTTGELFF.

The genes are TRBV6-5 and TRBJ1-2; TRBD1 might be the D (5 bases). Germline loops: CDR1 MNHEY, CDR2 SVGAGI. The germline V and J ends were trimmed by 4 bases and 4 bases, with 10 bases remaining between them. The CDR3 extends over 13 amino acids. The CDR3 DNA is TGTGCCAGCAGTTTCCGGGACTTCTATGGCTACACCTTC. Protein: CASSFRDFYGYTF.

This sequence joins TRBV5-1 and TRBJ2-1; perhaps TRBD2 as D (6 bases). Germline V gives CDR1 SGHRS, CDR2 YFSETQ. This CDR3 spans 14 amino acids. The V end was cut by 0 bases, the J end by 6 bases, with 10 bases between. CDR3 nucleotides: TGCGCCAGCAGCTTGGGTAGCGGCCTCAATGAGCAGTTCTTC. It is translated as CASSLGSGLNEQFF.

The CDR3 coding sequence is TGTGCCAGCAGCTTGGACACAGGGGCGGGCACTGAAGCTTTCTTT. It translates to CASSLDTGAGTEAFF. The V gene is TRBV5-6, the J gene TRBJ1-1; TRBD1 matches at 7 bases. Per the germline V gene, CDR1 is SGHDT and CDR2 is YYEEEE. V lost 0 bases and J lost 4; bases outside the gene matches: 6. The CDR3 sequence is 15 residues long.

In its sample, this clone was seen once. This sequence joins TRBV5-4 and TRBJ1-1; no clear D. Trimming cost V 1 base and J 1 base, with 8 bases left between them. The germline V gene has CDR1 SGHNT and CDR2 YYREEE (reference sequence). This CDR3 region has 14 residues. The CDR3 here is CASSLLAGNTEAFF. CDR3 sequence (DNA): TGTGCCAGCAGCTTGTTGGCGGGGAACACTGAAGCTTTCTTT.

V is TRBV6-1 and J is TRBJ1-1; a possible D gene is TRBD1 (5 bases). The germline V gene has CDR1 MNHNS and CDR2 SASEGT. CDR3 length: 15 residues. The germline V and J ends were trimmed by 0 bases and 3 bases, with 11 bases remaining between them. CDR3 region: CASSEAPGGDTEAFF. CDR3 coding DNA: TGTGCCAGCAGTGAAGCCCCGGGAGGGGACACTGAAGCTTTCTTT.

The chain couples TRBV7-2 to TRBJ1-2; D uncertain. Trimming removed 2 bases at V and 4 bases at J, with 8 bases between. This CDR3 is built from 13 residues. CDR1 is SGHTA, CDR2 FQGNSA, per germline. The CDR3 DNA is TGTGCCAGCAGCTTACGGTCTTCCTATGGCTACACCTTC. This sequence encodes CASSLRSSYGYTF.

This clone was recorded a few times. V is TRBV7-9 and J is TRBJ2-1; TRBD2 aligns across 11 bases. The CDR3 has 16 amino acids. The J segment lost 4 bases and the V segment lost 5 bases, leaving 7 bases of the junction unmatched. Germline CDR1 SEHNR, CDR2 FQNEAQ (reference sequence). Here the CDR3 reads CASSVSGLAVYNEQFF. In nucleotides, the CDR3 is TGTGCCAGCAGCGTGTCGGGACTAGCGGTATACAATGAGCAGTTCTTC. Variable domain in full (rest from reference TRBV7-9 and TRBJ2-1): DTGVSQNPRHKITKRGQNVTFRCDPISEHNRLYWYRQTLGQGPEFLTYFQNEAQLEKSRLLSDRFSAERPKGSFSTLEIQRTEQGDSAMYLCASSVSGLAVYNEQFFGPGTRLTVL.

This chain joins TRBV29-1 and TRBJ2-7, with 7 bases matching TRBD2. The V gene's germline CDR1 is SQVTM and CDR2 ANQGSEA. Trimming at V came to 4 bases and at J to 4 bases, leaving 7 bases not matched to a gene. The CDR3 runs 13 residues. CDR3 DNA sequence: TGCAGCGTTGGACTGGGGGGGGAGTACGAGCAGTACTTC. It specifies CSVGLGGEYEQYF.

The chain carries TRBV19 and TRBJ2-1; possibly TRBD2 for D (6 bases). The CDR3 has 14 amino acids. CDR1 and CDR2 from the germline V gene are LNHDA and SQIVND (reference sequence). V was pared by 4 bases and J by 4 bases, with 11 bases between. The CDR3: CASSNGRTYNEQFF. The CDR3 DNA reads TGTGCCAGTAGTAACGGGAGAACGTACAATGAGCAGTTCTTC.

Written as DNA, the CDR3 is TGTGCCAGCGGGACAAGCACAGATACGCAGTATTTT. Protein: CASGTSTDTQYF. The chain is built from TRBV2 and TRBJ2-3; possible D gene TRBD1, 6 bases. The CDR3 consists of 12 residues. Looked up from germline, CDR1 is SNHLY and CDR2 is FYNNEI. Trimming cost V 8 bases and J 0 bases, with 6 bases left between them.

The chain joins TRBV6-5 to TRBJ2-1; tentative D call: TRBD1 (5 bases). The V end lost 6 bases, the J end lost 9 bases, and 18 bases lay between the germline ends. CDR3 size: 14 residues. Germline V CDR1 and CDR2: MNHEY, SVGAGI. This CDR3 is CASRIRAQGREQFF. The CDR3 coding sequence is TGTGCCAGCAGGATCAGGGCGCAGGGCCGTGAGCAGTTCTTC.

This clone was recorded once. CDR3 amino acids: CASSLYRGTYNEQFF. Here the CDR3 DNA reads TGTGCCAGCAGTTTATACCGGGGAACGTACAATGAGCAGTTCTTC. The rearrangement uses TRBV28 and TRBJ2-1, with a possible D match to TRBD2 (5 bases). There are 15 residues in the CDR3. The germline gives CDR1 MDHEN, CDR2 SYDVKM. Between the trimmed V and J ends, which lost 1 base and 4 bases, there was a span of 11 bases. The complete variable domain, with remaining parts taken from reference TRBV28 and TRBJ2-1, reads DVKVTQSSRYLVKRTGEKVFLECVQDMDHENMFWYRQDPGLGLRLIYFSYDVKMKEKGDIPEGYSVSREKKERFSLILESASTNQTSMYLCASSLYRGTYNEQFFGPGTRLTVL.

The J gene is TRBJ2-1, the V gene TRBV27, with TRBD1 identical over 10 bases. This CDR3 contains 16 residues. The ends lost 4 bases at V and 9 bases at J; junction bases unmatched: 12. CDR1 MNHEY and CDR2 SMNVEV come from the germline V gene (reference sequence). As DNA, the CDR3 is TGTGCCAGCAGTTACTCGGGACAGGGGTCCATTCTTGAGCAGTTCTTC. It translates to CASSYSGQGSILEQFF.

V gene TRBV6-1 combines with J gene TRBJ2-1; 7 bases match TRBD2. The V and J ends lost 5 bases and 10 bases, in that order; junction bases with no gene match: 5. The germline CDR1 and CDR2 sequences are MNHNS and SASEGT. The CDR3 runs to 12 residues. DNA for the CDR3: TGTGCCAGCAGTCTACCGGGACTAGAGCAGTTCTTC. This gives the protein CASSLPGLEQFF.